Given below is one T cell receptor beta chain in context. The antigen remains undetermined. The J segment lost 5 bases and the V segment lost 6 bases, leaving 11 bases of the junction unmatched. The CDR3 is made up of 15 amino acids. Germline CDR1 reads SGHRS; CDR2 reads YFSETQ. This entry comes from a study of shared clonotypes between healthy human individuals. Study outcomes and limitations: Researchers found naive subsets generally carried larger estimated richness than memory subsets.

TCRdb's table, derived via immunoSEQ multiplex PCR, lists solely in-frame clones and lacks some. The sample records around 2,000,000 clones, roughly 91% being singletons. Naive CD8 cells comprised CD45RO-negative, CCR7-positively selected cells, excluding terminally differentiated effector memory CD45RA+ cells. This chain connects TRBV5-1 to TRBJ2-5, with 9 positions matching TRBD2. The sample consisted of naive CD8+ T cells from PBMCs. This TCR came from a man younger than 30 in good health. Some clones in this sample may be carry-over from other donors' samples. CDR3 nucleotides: TGCGCCAGCAACGATAAGCGGGAGGCCCCGGAGACCCAGTACTTC. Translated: CASNDKREAPETQYF.